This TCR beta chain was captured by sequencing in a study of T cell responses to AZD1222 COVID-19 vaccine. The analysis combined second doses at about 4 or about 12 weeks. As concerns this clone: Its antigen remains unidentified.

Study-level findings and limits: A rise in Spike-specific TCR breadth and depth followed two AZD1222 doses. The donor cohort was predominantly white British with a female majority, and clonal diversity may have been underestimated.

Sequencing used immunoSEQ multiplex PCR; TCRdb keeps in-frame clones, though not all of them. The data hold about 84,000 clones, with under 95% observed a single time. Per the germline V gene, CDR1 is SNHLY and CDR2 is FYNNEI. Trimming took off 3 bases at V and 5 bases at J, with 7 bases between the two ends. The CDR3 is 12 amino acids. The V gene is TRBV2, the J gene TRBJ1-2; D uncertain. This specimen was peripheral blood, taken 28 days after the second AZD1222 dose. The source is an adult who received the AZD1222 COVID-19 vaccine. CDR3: CASSDMGYGYTF. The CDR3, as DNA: TGTGCCAGCAGTGATATGGGTTATGGCTACACCTTC.